Here is one T cell receptor beta chain with its context. The antigen is not known. This sample is drawn from a study of shared clonotypes between healthy human individuals. Study-wide points: Sharing across a handful of donors was seen in around 5% of naive CD4 clonotypes. Donors were few, which limited the genetic and exposure-history diversity represented.

The repertoire was sequenced with immunoSEQ multiplex PCR; TCRdb's copy has only in-frame clones and lacks some. The sample yields about 340,000 clones, less than 75% seen once. Germline-derived CDR1 and CDR2 are SGHAT and FQNNGV. The CDR3 extends over 16 amino acids. The V end lost 8 bases, the J end lost 0 bases, and 17 bases lay between the germline ends. The sequence derives from a man aged 25 to 40 in good health. The gene calls are TRBV11-2 and TRBJ2-1; D is possibly TRBD1 or TRBD2 (5 bases each). Sequenced: memory CD4+ T cells sorted from blood. As to subset: CD45RA-negative fraction. The CDR3 sequence: CASDARGGASYNEQFF. The CDR3 coding sequence is TGTGCCAGCGACGCACGGGGCGGCGCCTCCTACAATGAGCAGTTCTTC.